The 21 T cell receptor beta chains listed next were all sequenced from one sample in a study of cytomegalovirus exposure and HLA in healthy donors. The PCR used 60 Vbeta and 13 Jbeta primers. Only in-frame clones appear in the TCRdb table, and some are missing; sequencing was by immunoSEQ multiplex PCR. The sample yields 100,000 to 150,000 clones, approximately 80% seen once. The sequencing sample was made of PBMCs. These TCRs come from a man younger than 45 in good health and CMV-seropositive.

This chain joins TRBV9 and TRBJ1-1; TRBD1 is a possible D gene (5 bases). The CDR3 has 14 residues. V lost 4 bases, J lost 0 bases, and 10 bases lay in between. Germline CDR1 is SGDLS and CDR2 is YYNGEE. The CDR3 DNA follows: TGTGCCAGCAGCCCAGGACACTTGAACACTGAAGCTTTCTTT. It yields the protein CASSPGHLNTEAFF.

The chain has TRBV11-2 and TRBJ1-2; possible D gene TRBD1, 6 bases. The V gene's germline CDR1 is SGHAT and CDR2 FQNNGV. V lost 5 bases and J lost 9, with 13 bases in between. The CDR3 loop spans 12 amino acids. In nucleotides, the CDR3 is TGTGCCAGCAGCGACACAGGGTATCGCTACACCTTC. Its protein is CASSDTGYRYTF.

This clone turned up a few times. This chain links TRBV21-1 with TRBJ1-2; the table's D call of TRBD1 was not tested on the DNA. TRBV21-1 represents a pseudogene. The CDR3 runs to 15 residues. The CDR3 sequence is CASSKWKRGQYGYTF. In DNA form, the CDR3 reads TGTGCCAGCAGCAAGTGGAAGCGCGGACAGTATGGCTACACCTTC.

The CDR3 here is CASSPTSLVETQYF. CDR3 DNA sequence: TGTGCCAGCAGCCCTACTAGTCTCGTAGAGACCCAGTACTTC. The V gene is TRBV5-5, the J gene TRBJ2-5; TRBD2 might be the D (5 bases). The length of the CDR3 is 14 residues. V shed 4 bases and J shed 4 bases, with 14 bases lying between them. Germline assignment: CDR1 SGHKS and CDR2 YYEKEE (reference sequence).

The V gene is TRBV7-6, the J gene TRBJ1-2, with 11 bases matching TRBD1. The V segment lost 5 bases and the J segment 0 bases; nucleotides outside the gene matches: 5. CDR1 SGHVS and CDR2 FNYEAQ come from the germline V gene. This CDR3 region has 16 residues. This CDR3 reads CASSIRDRGSNYGYTF. Written as DNA, the CDR3 is TGTGCCAGCAGCATCCGGGACAGGGGGTCTAACTATGGCTACACCTTC. Looking up the rest from reference TRBV7-6 and TRBJ1-2 gives the full variable domain: GAGVSQSPRYKVTKRGQDVALRCDPISGHVSLYWYRQALGQGPEFLTYFNYEAQQDKSGLPNDRFSAERPEGSISTLTIQRTEQRDSAMYRCASSIRDRGSNYGYTFGSGTRLTVV.

The chain joins TRBV30 to TRBJ2-5; 8 nucleotides line up with TRBD2. Germline V gives CDR1 GTSNPN, CDR2 SVGIG (reference sequence). CDR3 size: 14 residues. The V segment lost 5 bases and the J segment 5 bases; nucleotides outside the gene matches: 10. The CDR3 DNA sequence: TGTGCCTGGGGGGGGATAGCGGGGCCGGAGACCCAGTACTTC. Translating it yields CAWGGIAGPETQYF.

This clone appeared a single time. This chain links TRBV10-1 with TRBJ2-5; no firm D call. Trimming removed 6 bases at V and 5 bases at J, with 4 bases between. The germline gives CDR1 WNHNN, CDR2 SYGVQD (reference sequence). The CDR3 has 10 residues. For the CDR3, the DNA is TGCGCCAGCAGCAGGGAGACCCAGTACTTC. Its protein is CASSRETQYF.

In the case of this clone: Other nucleotide sequences in the sample specify the same CDR3. The J gene is TRBJ1-2, the V gene TRBV29-1; no reliable D call. The V end was cut by 4 bases, the J end by 5 bases, with 8 bases between. The CDR3 has 11 amino acids. Germline CDR1 and CDR2: SQVTM and ANQGSEA. For the CDR3, the DNA is TGCAGCGTTGGGGGAGGATATGGCTACACCTTC. It codes for CSVGGGYGYTF.

V usage is TRBV5-6 and J usage is TRBJ1-2; D call uncertain. This CDR3 contains 13 residues. The V gene's germline CDR1 is SGHDT and CDR2 YYEEEE. V lost 4 bases and J lost 8, with 15 bases in between. CDR3 in amino acids: CASSRSRTGGYTF. The DNA of the CDR3 is TGTGCCAGCAGCCGATCACGGACGGGAGGCTACACCTTC.

This chain joins TRBV19 and TRBJ1-1, with TRBD1 as a possible D gene (5 bases). The CDR3 is 15 amino acids. V was trimmed by 1 base and J by 0 bases, leaving 9 bases between them. Germline loops: CDR1 LNHDA, CDR2 SQIVND (reference sequence). As DNA, the CDR3 is TGTGCCAGTAGTATAGGGGGCGTCATGAACACTGAAGCTTTCTTT. Its protein product is CASSIGGVMNTEAFF.

This rearrangement joins TRBV2 to TRBJ2-2; TRBD1 agrees at 8 bases. After removal of 4 bases from V and 0 bases from J, the junction contained 4 bases not matched to a gene. This CDR3 has 16 amino acids. Germline V lookup: CDR1 SNHLY, CDR2 FYNNEI. The CDR3 nucleotides read TGTGCCAGCAGTGTCCAGGGGGCTTCGAACACCGGGGAGCTGTTTTTT. It encodes CASSVQGASNTGELFF.

The chain joins TRBV28 to TRBJ2-7; 10 nucleotides agree with TRBD1. The V segment lost 7 bases and the J segment 3 bases; nucleotides outside the gene matches: 6. CDR3 size: 14 residues. Looked up from germline, CDR1 is MDHEN and CDR2 is SYDVKM. The CDR3 bases are TGTGCCAGCAAGACAGGGGGCTCAAACTACGAGCAGTACTTC. Amino acid sequence: CASKTGGSNYEQYF.

The genes are TRBV10-3 and TRBJ1-1, with a possible D match to TRBD1 (5 bases). The CDR3 has 14 amino acids. The V gene lost 6 bases and the J gene lost 1 base, with 12 bases spanning the gap. Germline V gene data show CDR1 as ENHRY and CDR2 as SYGVKD. The CDR3 sequence is CAIRQGRGNTEAFF. The CDR3 bases are TGTGCCATCAGACAAGGGAGGGGGAACACTGAAGCTTTCTTT.

This clone was counted a few times. The rearrangement uses TRBV6-4 and TRBJ2-1; 12 nucleotides match TRBD2. The CDR3 contains 15 residues. Losses at the gene ends were 8 bases for V and 6 bases for J; bases not matched to a gene: 8. Germline V gives CDR1 MRHNA, CDR2 SNTAGT. Here the CDR3 reads CASSASGGAGNEQFF. CDR3 bases: TGTGCCAGCTCCGCTAGCGGGGGGGCAGGCAATGAGCAGTTCTTC.

The rearrangement links TRBV10-3 to TRBJ1-2, with 9 bases lining up with TRBD1. V dropped 6 bases and J dropped 6; count of bases not matched to a gene: 8. Germline lookup yields CDR1 ENHRY and CDR2 SYGVKD. This CDR3 has 14 amino acids. The CDR3 region has the DNA TGTGCCATCAGCAACCCCGGGACAGGGCATGGCTACACCTTC. This codes for CAISNPGTGHGYTF.

This clone has a single count. The DNA of the CDR3 is TGTGCAAGTCGCTTAATAAAGGGGGCAGGCAAAAACATTCAGTACTTC. Its translation: CASRLIKGAGKNIQYF. The chain joins TRBV12-2 to TRBJ2-4; the table gives TRBD1 as D, unverified against the DNA. TRBV12-2 represents a pseudogene. The length of the CDR3 is 16 residues.

This clone was counted a single time. The V call is TRBV2, the J call TRBJ2-7, with D possibly matching TRBD1 (6 bases). The V gene's germline CDR1 is SNHLY and CDR2 FYNNEI. This CDR3 contains 14 residues. The V gene lost 8 bases and the J gene lost 2 bases, with 16 bases spanning the gap. CDR3 nucleotides: TGTGCCAGCCAGGCGCAGGGGACCCCCTACGAGCAGTACTTC. Residues: CASQAQGTPYEQYF.

This chain uses TRBV27 with TRBJ2-7; 8 bases agree with TRBD1. Germline lookup yields CDR1 MNHEY and CDR2 SMNVEV (reference sequence). This CDR3 has 17 amino acids. After removal of 2 bases from V and 4 bases from J, the junction contained 13 bases not matched to a gene. CDR3 sequence reads: CASSLRTRTGPNYEQYF. The CDR3 nucleotides are TGTGCCAGCAGTTTAAGGACCCGGACAGGGCCGAATTACGAGCAGTACTTC.

The chain carries TRBV15 and TRBJ2-3; the D is unclear. CDR1 is LNHNV and CDR2 is YYDKDF in the germline V gene (reference sequence). The V and J ends lost 5 bases and 2 bases respectively, with 11 bases between them. The CDR3 is 14 residues long. This CDR3 is CATSFDSSTDTQYF. In DNA, the CDR3 is TGTGCCACCAGCTTTGACTCCTCCACAGATACGCAGTATTTT.

This sequence joins TRBV28 and TRBJ1-4; D is possibly TRBD1 (5 bases). Germline V gene data show CDR1 as MDHEN and CDR2 as SYDVKM. V lost 8 bases to trimming and J lost 6 bases, with 13 bases between them. This CDR3 spans 13 amino acids. In DNA, the CDR3 is TGTGCCAGCCTACGGGGGGAAGATGAAAAACTGTTTTTT. This translates into CASLRGEDEKLFF.

The V and J genes are TRBV9 and TRBJ1-1; maybe TRBD1 (5 bases). Germline-derived CDR1 and CDR2 are SGDLS and YYNGEE. The V end lost 7 bases, the J end lost 3 bases, and 13 bases lay between the germline ends. The CDR3 is 13 amino acids. The CDR3 protein is CASQGGDYTEAFF. Here the CDR3 DNA reads TGTGCCAGCCAGGGAGGAGATTACACTGAAGCTTTCTTT.